This entry lists 27 T cell receptor beta chains sequenced from one sample in a study of blood T cells in healthy people across ages. Alongside a J-beta primer mix, a sample-barcoded 5' primer served in a second PCR lasting roughly 7 to 11 cycles. From the 5' RACE reads, TCRdb called clonotypes with MiXCR, one entry per CDR3 protein. This sample has 500,000 to 600,000 distinct CDR3 sequences, with 27% found just once. The material sequenced was blood. Receptor source: a woman in her seventies in good health.

This chain connects TRBV21-1 to TRBJ1-1; the table's TRBD1 call for D was not verified on the DNA. TRBV21-1 counts as a pseudogene. CDR3 length: 19 residues. DNA for the CDR3: TGTGCCAGCAGCCCCCGGGACAGGGGGAAGGTGGTGTATGACACTGAAGCTTTCTTT. This translates into CASSPRDRGKVVYDTEAFF.

This clonotype has only a few counts. The rearrangement uses TRBV5-6 and TRBJ1-3; D remains unclear. This CDR3 is 15 amino acids long. Looked up from germline, CDR1 is SGHDT and CDR2 is YYEEEE. V was pared by 1 base and J by 2 bases, with 10 bases between. The CDR3 nucleotides are TGTGCCAGCAGCTTGCGGTTTGTTACTGGAAACACCATATATTTT. The encoded protein is CASSLRFVTGNTIYF. Full variable domain (remainder filled in from reference TRBV5-6 and TRBJ1-3): DAGVTQSPTHLIKTRGQQVTLRCSPKSGHDTVSWYQQALGQGPQFIFQYYEEEERQRGNFPDRFSGHQFPNYSSELNVNALLLGDSALYLCASSLRFVTGNTIYFGEGSWLTVV.

This clonotype was counted once. The rearrangement uses TRBV29-1 and TRBJ1-4, with D perhaps TRBD1 (5 bases). Germline V CDR1 and CDR2: SQVTM, ANQGSEA. Trimming stripped 3 bases from V and 16 bases from J, with 9 bases between. This CDR3 is built from 9 residues. CDR3 protein: CSVDMGGFF. CDR3 in DNA: TGCAGCGTTGATATGGGGGGGTTTTTT.

The chain joins TRBV4-3 to TRBJ1-2; 7 bases map to TRBD1. Germline trimming cut 1 base from V and 7 bases from J; bases unmatched to any gene: 9. Germline CDR1 LGHNA, CDR2 YSLEER. CDR3 length equals 15 residues. CDR3 coding DNA: TGCGCCAGCAGCCAAGTTGTGAAAGGGGGCTTTGGCTACACCTTC. Residues: CASSQVVKGGFGYTF.

In its sample, this clonotype was seen a few times. The chain employs TRBV12-3 or TRBV12-4 and TRBJ2-3; TRBD2 matches at 8 bases. With 2 bases clipped from V and 8 bases from J, the junction kept 6 bases outside the gene matches. The CDR3 covers 14 residues. The CDR3 nucleotides read TGTGCCAGCAGTTTACGGGGGGGTTTCGCTACGCAGTATTTT. Residues: CASSLRGGFATQYF.

This clonotype came up many times. V gene TRBV29-1 combines with J gene TRBJ2-5, with 7 positions matching TRBD2. CDR1 is SQVTM, CDR2 ANQGSEA, per germline. Losses at the gene ends were 3 bases for V and 3 bases for J; bases not matched to a gene: 1. This CDR3 spans 12 amino acids. The CDR3 coding sequence is TGCAGCGTTGACCGGGGGGAAGAGACCCAGTACTTC. This encodes CSVDRGEETQYF. Together with reference TRBV29-1 and TRBJ2-5, the CDR3 gives the full variable domain: SAVISQKPSRDICQRGTSLTIQCQVDSQVTMMFWYRQQPGQSLTLIATANQGSEATYESGFVIDKFPISRPNLTFSTLTVSNMSPEDSSIYLCSVDRGEETQYFGPGTRLLVL.

The chain carries TRBV7-2 and TRBJ2-7; maybe TRBD1 (5 bases). Trimming removed 6 bases from V and 1 base from J, with 16 bases in between. The CDR3 consists of 15 residues. The germline CDR1 and CDR2 sequences are SGHTA and FQGNSA. This CDR3 reads CASRAQGATSYEQYF. The CDR3 DNA follows: TGTGCCAGCAGGGCCCAAGGGGCAACTTCCTACGAGCAGTACTTC. Complete variable domain (other parts from reference TRBV7-2 and TRBJ2-7): GAGVSQSPSNKVTEKGKDVELRCDPISGHTALYWYRQSLGQGLEFLIYFQGNSAPDKSGLPSDRFSAERTGGSVSTLTIQRTQQEDSAVYLCASRAQGATSYEQYFGPGTRLTVT.

The chain joins TRBV20-1 to TRBJ2-3, with no clear D. Germline V gene sequence: CDR1 DFQATT, CDR2 SNEGSKA (reference sequence). Trimming left V 4 bases short and J 4 bases short, with 9 bases between. The CDR3 contains 12 residues. The CDR3 region is CSAKMGADTQYF. DNA for the CDR3: TGCAGTGCTAAGATGGGTGCAGATACGCAGTATTTT.

The V gene is TRBV6-2 or TRBV6-3, the J gene TRBJ2-1; 8 nucleotides agree with TRBD1. Germline CDR1 is MNHEY and CDR2 is SVGEGT. Trimming at V came to 8 bases and at J to 2 bases, leaving 2 bases not matched to a gene. The length of the CDR3 is 13 residues. CDR3 region: CASGQGPYNEQFF. CDR3 bases: TGTGCCAGCGGACAGGGACCCTACAATGAGCAGTTCTTC.

The chain links TRBV10-3 to TRBJ2-7; D is unclear. The CDR3 length is 14 residues. Trimming stripped 6 bases from V and 6 bases from J, with 18 bases between. Germline V gives CDR1 ENHRY, CDR2 SYGVKD. The CDR3 DNA reads as TGTGCCATCAGCGATAAGGCGATGGGCCCCGAGCAGTACTTC. Residues: CAISDKAMGPEQYF.

In this sample, this clonotype turned up a few times. The chain joins TRBV20-1 to TRBJ1-1, with D tentatively TRBD1 (6 bases). Trimming left V 5 bases short and J 3 bases short, with 13 bases between. The germline CDR1 and CDR2 sequences are DFQATT and SNEGSKA (reference sequence). The CDR3 totals 13 residues. The DNA of the CDR3 is TGCAGTGCTGCTAAAGGGGGGGACACTGAAGCTTTCTTT. Protein sequence: CSAAKGGDTEAFF.

This clonotype appeared a few times. The J gene is TRBJ2-5, the V gene TRBV20-1, with TRBD2 identical over 8 bases. Trimming removed 5 bases from V and 2 bases from J; junction bases left unmatched: 4. CDR1 is DFQATT and CDR2 is SNEGSKA in the germline V gene (reference sequence). This CDR3 contains 13 residues. This CDR3 is CSAGSGGQETQYF. The CDR3 coding sequence is TGCAGTGCTGGAAGCGGGGGACAAGAGACCCAGTACTTC.

This clonotype was detected many times. The chain carries TRBV12-3 or TRBV12-4 and TRBJ2-1; maybe TRBD2 (6 bases). V was cut by 7 bases and J by 12 bases, with 22 bases left in between. The CDR3 runs 14 residues. This CDR3 reads CASTYGSRLGRQFF. The CDR3, as DNA: TGTGCCAGCACCTATGGGTCGAGACTAGGGCGGCAGTTCTTC.

This sequence joins TRBV6-1 and TRBJ2-7; a possible D gene is TRBD1 (7 bases). CDR3 length: 13 residues. Trimming took 4 bases from V and 3 from J, leaving 10 bases between them. Germline CDR1 is MNHNS and CDR2 is SASEGT. The CDR3 sequence: CASSAGGGYEQYF. The CDR3 DNA sequence: TGTGCCAGCAGTGCAGGGGGAGGCTACGAGCAGTACTTC.

The chain carries TRBV12-3 or TRBV12-4 and TRBJ2-5, with D maybe TRBD1 (5 bases). The germline V and J ends were trimmed by 2 bases and 2 bases, with 12 bases remaining between them. The length of the CDR3 is 15 residues. The CDR3, as DNA: TGTGCCAGCAGTTTATGGGGCCAGCTTCAAGAGACCCAGTACTTC. The encoded protein is CASSLWGQLQETQYF.

This clonotype turned up a few times. The CDR3 protein is CSVEDRGGSNYGYTF. CDR3 bases: TGCAGCGTTGAAGATAGGGGGGGGAGTAACTATGGCTACACCTTC. The rearrangement uses TRBV29-1 and TRBJ1-2; the D gene is possibly TRBD1 (6 bases). Germline assignment: CDR1 SQVTM and CDR2 ANQGSEA. The CDR3 loop spans 15 amino acids. Trimming shortened V by 0 bases and J by 1 base, and 12 bases separated the two germline ends.

There are a few counts of this clonotype. This chain joins TRBV19 and TRBJ2-1, with 7 bases that match TRBD1. J was trimmed by 6 bases and V by 4 bases; bases with no gene match: 9. This CDR3 comprises 15 residues. Germline CDR1 and CDR2: LNHDA and SQIVND (reference sequence). The CDR3, as DNA: TGTGCCAGTAGTACCACCGGGACAGTACGCAATGAGCAGTTCTTC. Translated, it gives CASSTTGTVRNEQFF.

Worth noting for this clonotype: A read error may produce the germline difference seen at one junction end. V and J are TRBV18 and TRBJ2-5, with 9 bases lining up with TRBD2. This CDR3 contains 16 residues. Per germline, CDR1 KGHSH and CDR2 LQKENI. DNA for the CDR3: TGTGCCAGTTCACCACCTTTCCTAGCGGGGACAGAGACCCAGTACTTC. Encoded protein: CASSPPFLAGTETQYF.

The genes are TRBV12-3 or TRBV12-4 and TRBJ2-3; perhaps TRBD2 as D (5 bases). The CDR3 covers 16 residues. With 3 bases removed from V and 4 bases from J, the gap between germline ends came to 17 bases. CDR3 in DNA: TGTGCCAGCAGTTTTCTCGGTCCGGGGTCGGCAGATACGCAGTATTTT. Its protein product is CASSFLGPGSADTQYF.

The rearrangement joins TRBV29-1 to TRBJ2-5; D is possibly TRBD2 (5 bases). V was shortened by 3 bases and J by 4 bases, with 12 bases between the two germline ends. CDR3 length: 13 residues. Germline V CDR1 and CDR2: SQVTM, ANQGSEA. The CDR3 sequence: CSVDLTGRETQYF. CDR3 bases: TGCAGCGTTGATCTGACGGGGAGAGAGACCCAGTACTTC.

A few counts support this clonotype. This sequence joins TRBV7-9 and TRBJ2-1, with D possibly matching TRBD1 (6 bases). The germline V gene has CDR1 SEHNR and CDR2 FQNEAQ (reference sequence). The CDR3 sequence is 15 residues long. Trimming removed 1 base at V and 6 bases at J, with 13 bases between. The DNA of the CDR3 is TGTGCCAGCAGCTTAGTTCGGACAGCGAGCAATGAGCAGTTCTTC. Its protein product is CASSLVRTASNEQFF.

This chain joins TRBV6-5 and TRBJ2-2; possibly TRBD1 for D (5 bases). The V end lost 3 bases, the J end lost 3 bases, and 11 bases lay between the germline ends. The V gene's germline CDR1 is MNHEY and CDR2 SVGAGI. The CDR3 length is 15 residues. The CDR3 protein is CASSYRQGYTGELFF. The DNA for the CDR3 is TGTGCCAGCAGTTATCGTCAGGGTTACACCGGGGAGCTGTTTTTT.

This clonotype has a count of ten or more. The gene calls are TRBV4-1 and TRBJ2-2; D not resolved. V was cut by 7 bases and J by 2 bases, with 14 bases left in between. The CDR3 spans 15 residues. Germline V gene lookup returns CDR1 MGHRA and CDR2 YSYEKL. For the CDR3, the DNA is TGCGCCAGCACCCACGGACGATCTAACACCGGGGAGCTGTTTTTT. Protein sequence: CASTHGRSNTGELFF.

This chain uses TRBV10-2 with TRBJ2-4, with no clear D. The CDR3 sequence is 17 residues long. Deletions cut 7 bases from V and 1 base from J, with 20 bases between. Germline V CDR1 and CDR2: WSHSY, SAAADI. The DNA for the CDR3 is TGCGCCAGCACCCGAGAAGATGATGCCTTGGCCAAAAACATTCAGTACTTC. Translation gives CASTREDDALAKNIQYF.

This clonotype was detected only a few times. The gene calls are TRBV20-1 and TRBJ1-6; D perhaps matches TRBD1 (5 bases). Germline V gives CDR1 DFQATT, CDR2 SNEGSKA (reference sequence). This CDR3 region has 15 residues. Trimming took 0 bases from V and 2 from J, leaving 8 bases between them. The CDR3 sequence: CSARDPGTYNSPLHF. CDR3 DNA sequence: TGCAGTGCTAGAGATCCAGGGACCTATAATTCACCCCTCCACTTT.

This rearrangement joins TRBV5-1 to TRBJ2-5; perhaps TRBD2 as D (5 bases). The CDR3 runs to 12 residues. Deletions cut 1 base from V and 7 bases from J, with 8 bases between. Looked up from germline, CDR1 is SGHRS and CDR2 is YFSETQ. The CDR3 loop is CASSLPRATQYF. CDR3 nucleotides: TGCGCCAGCAGCTTGCCGCGGGCGACCCAGTACTTC.

The DNA of the CDR3 is TGTGCCAGCAGTTACGGAGGGGTGGGGCAAAACATTCAGTACTTC. As protein: CASSYGGVGQNIQYF. J is TRBJ2-4 and V is TRBV6-2 or TRBV6-3; D is possibly TRBD2 (6 bases). The CDR3 runs to 15 residues. Germline V lookup: CDR1 MNHEY, CDR2 SVGEGT. Trimming removed 2 bases at V and 5 bases at J, with 13 bases between.